Below, 31 T cell receptor beta chains from the same sample are listed, as sequenced in a study of cytomegalovirus exposure and HLA in healthy donors. Primers for the PCR totalled 60 Vbeta and 13 Jbeta. The protocol was immunoSEQ multiplex PCR, while the TCRdb copy is restricted to in-frame clones and leaves out a portion. The sample shows 150,000 to 200,000 clones, about 71% of them seen only once. The specimen sequenced was PBMCs. Receptor source: a woman between 40 and 50 years old in good health and CMV-seropositive.

CDR3 sequence: CASSGTTTGTQYF. CDR3 nucleotide sequence: TGTGCCAGCAGCGGAACAACTACCGGTACGCAGTATTTT. The rearrangement links TRBV7-2 to TRBJ2-3; no reliable D call. The CDR3 consists of 13 residues. Germline CDR1 reads SGHTA; CDR2 reads FQGNSA. V was shortened by 5 bases and J by 8 bases, with 14 bases between the two germline ends.

This clone was detected only a few times. This sequence joins TRBV18 and TRBJ2-5; 8 nucleotides match TRBD2. Germline CDR1 reads KGHSH; CDR2 reads LQKENI. The V gene end was trimmed by 6 bases and the J gene end by 2 bases; junction bases not matched to a gene: 8. The CDR3 totals 15 residues. The CDR3 loop is CASSPGTSGQETQYF. CDR3 nucleotides: TGTGCCAGCTCTCCTGGAACTAGCGGACAAGAGACCCAGTACTTC. Together with reference TRBV18 and TRBJ2-5, the CDR3 gives the full variable domain: NAGVMQNPRHLVRRRGQEARLRCSPMKGHSHVYWYRQLPEEGLKFMVYLQKENIIDESGMPKERFSAEFPKEGPSILRIQQVVRGDSAAYFCASSPGTSGQETQYFGPGTRLLVL.

This sequence joins TRBV28 and TRBJ1-1; TRBD1 matches 8 bases. The germline V gene has CDR1 MDHEN and CDR2 SYDVKM. The CDR3 contains 14 residues. V was pared by 7 bases and J by 4 bases, with 8 bases of the junction left unmatched. CDR3 in amino acids: CASTEDRAGTEAFF. As DNA, the CDR3 is TGTGCCAGCACCGAGGACAGGGCGGGCACTGAAGCTTTCTTT.

This chain uses TRBV6-5 with TRBJ1-6; the D gene is possibly TRBD1 (6 bases). Germline CDR1 reads MNHEY; CDR2 reads SVGAGI. The CDR3 contains 13 residues. The V end was cut by 10 bases, the J end by 3 bases, with 10 bases between. The CDR3 sequence is CAIRQDYNSPLHF. CDR3 nucleotides: TGTGCCATTCGACAGGACTATAATTCACCCCTCCACTTT.

The genes are TRBV5-1 and TRBJ1-2; 12 nucleotides agree with TRBD1. The trim removed 5 bases at V and 7 bases at J, leaving 9 bases unmatched. There are 15 residues in the CDR3. Per germline, CDR1 SGHRS and CDR2 YFSETQ. This CDR3 is CASSPGTGGAGGYTF. CDR3 nucleotide sequence: TGCGCCAGCAGTCCCGGGACAGGGGGCGCGGGTGGCTACACCTTC.

The genes are TRBV5-1 and TRBJ1-1, with D perhaps TRBD1 (6 bases). Germline CDR1 reads SGHRS; CDR2 reads YFSETQ. CDR3 length: 15 amino acids. V gave up 2 bases and J gave up 1 base, with 12 bases separating them. The CDR3 spells CASSFLQGSNTEAFF. The CDR3 DNA follows: TGCGCCAGCAGCTTCTTACAGGGATCGAACACTGAAGCTTTCTTT.

The chain carries TRBV19 and TRBJ1-5; D remains unclear. The CDR3 sequence is 14 residues long. Germline lookup yields CDR1 LNHDA and CDR2 SQIVND (reference sequence). V gave up 2 bases and J gave up 5 bases, with 10 bases separating them. Here the CDR3 reads CASSIPQVYQPQHF. In DNA, the CDR3 is TGTGCCAGTAGTATACCTCAGGTTTATCAGCCCCAGCATTTT.

The V and J genes are TRBV7-8 and TRBJ1-1; TRBD1 is a possible D gene (6 bases). This CDR3 has 16 residues. Trimming cost V 1 base and J 4 bases, with 16 bases left between them. Per the germline V gene, CDR1 is SGHVS and CDR2 is FQNEAQ. The CDR3 nucleotides read TGTGCCAGCAGCTTAGTCGAGGGGGTAGGTTCCACTGAAGCTTTCTTT. It translates to CASSLVEGVGSTEAFF.

This rearrangement joins TRBV27 to TRBJ1-4, with unresolved D. The CDR3 runs 14 residues. V lost 5 bases to trimming and J lost 7 bases, with 14 bases between them. CDR1 and CDR2 from the germline V gene are MNHEY and SMNVEV (reference sequence). The CDR3 DNA reads TGTGCCAGCAGTCCCTACAGTACAAGTGAAAAACTGTTTTTT. It encodes CASSPYSTSEKLFF.

This clone was observed a few times. This chain links TRBV4-3 with TRBJ2-3; tentative D call: TRBD2 (7 bases). The CDR3 length is 17 residues. In germline, CDR1 is LGHNA, CDR2 YSLEER. V lost 4 bases and J 1 base, leaving 18 bases between the germline ends. The CDR3 loop is CASSPVGGALGTDTQYF. In DNA form, the CDR3 reads TGCGCCAGCAGCCCTGTTGGGGGGGCCTTGGGCACAGATACGCAGTATTTT.

The V gene is TRBV6-5, the J gene TRBJ2-7, with D perhaps TRBD2 (6 bases). The V end was cut by 2 bases, the J end by 3 bases, with 14 bases between. Germline-derived CDR1 and CDR2 are MNHEY and SVGAGI. The CDR3 loop spans 15 amino acids. The CDR3 bases are TGTGCCAGCAGTTACATTTTTGGGGGGATCTACGAGCAGTACTTC. It is translated as CASSYIFGGIYEQYF.

This chain joins TRBV7-2 and TRBJ2-5, with a possible D match to TRBD2 (6 bases). The CDR3 covers 15 residues. The germline V and J ends were trimmed by 3 bases and 5 bases, with 16 bases remaining between them. The germline CDR1 and CDR2 sequences are SGHTA and FQGNSA. CDR3 DNA: TGTGCCAGCAGCTTGTACCGGGGCGGGGTGGAGACCCAGTACTTC. Protein: CASSLYRGGVETQYF.

This clone appeared a few times. J is TRBJ2-7 and V is TRBV9; D ambiguous. The CDR3 length is 14 residues. Trimming stripped 0 bases from V and 1 base from J, with 8 bases between. The V gene's germline CDR1 is SGDLS and CDR2 YYNGEE. The CDR3 spells CASSVDSKSYEQYF. For the CDR3, the DNA is TGTGCCAGCAGCGTAGACAGCAAATCCTACGAGCAGTACTTC.

The chain joins TRBV28 to TRBJ2-7, with 9 bases matching TRBD1. V shed 5 bases, J shed 4 bases, and the junction held 12 bases outside the gene matches. The CDR3 has 16 amino acids. Germline V gene sequence: CDR1 MDHEN, CDR2 SYDVKM. The CDR3 loop reads CASSQFTGQGVYEQYF. In nucleotides, the CDR3 is TGTGCCAGCAGTCAGTTTACGGGACAGGGTGTGTACGAGCAGTACTTC.

For this clone: The junction departs from germline at one end; a sequencing error may be responsible. The V gene is TRBV6-5, the J gene TRBJ2-4; the D gene is possibly TRBD2 (6 bases). This CDR3 has 14 residues. Germline V gene sequence: CDR1 MNHEY, CDR2 SVGAGI. Here the CDR3 reads CASSSSGFGNLQYF. The CDR3 region has the DNA TGTGCCAGCAGCTCCAGCGGGTTCGGAAACCTTCAGTACTTC.

V is TRBV6-6 and J is TRBJ2-2, with D perhaps TRBD1 (6 bases). The ends were cut back, 6 bases at V and 8 bases at J, with 13 bases in the middle. Per germline, CDR1 MNHNY and CDR2 SVGAGI (reference sequence). The CDR3 totals 13 residues. CDR3 nucleotides: TGTGCCAGCAGAAACTCTGGGACAGGGGAGCTGTTTTTT. Translated, it gives CASRNSGTGELFF.

The chain carries TRBV7-2 and TRBJ1-2, with D possibly being TRBD1 (6 bases). Germline CDR1 SGHTA, CDR2 FQGNSA. V was shortened by 6 bases and J by 6 bases, with 17 bases between the two germline ends. This CDR3 has 14 amino acids. Here the CDR3 DNA reads TGTGCCAGCAGTCCGGGACGACAGGAGCATGGCTACACCTTC. Its translation is CASSPGRQEHGYTF.

The chain joins TRBV19 to TRBJ1-3; D gene uncertain. The CDR3 is made up of 14 amino acids. The germline gives CDR1 LNHDA, CDR2 SQIVND (reference sequence). V shed 6 bases and J shed 1 base, with 10 bases lying between them. Here the CDR3 reads CASSHRDSGNTIYF. The CDR3, as DNA: TGTGCCAGTAGCCATCGGGATTCTGGAAACACCATATATTTT.

The chain has TRBV5-1 and TRBJ2-3; 7 nucleotides match TRBD1. V was clipped by 4 bases and J by 1 base; unmatched bases: 9. Per the germline V gene, CDR1 is SGHRS and CDR2 is YFSETQ. The CDR3 is made up of 16 amino acids. The CDR3 region is CASSLGQVPGTDTQYF. Here the CDR3 DNA reads TGCGCCAGCAGCCTAGGACAGGTTCCGGGCACAGATACGCAGTATTTT.

The CDR3 coding sequence is TGTGCCAGCAGTTTCTGGGGGGGCGTTACCTACGAGCAGTACTTC. This gives the protein CASSFWGGVTYEQYF. The gene calls are TRBV28 and TRBJ2-7, with D perhaps TRBD2 (7 bases). Germline-derived CDR1 and CDR2 are MDHEN and SYDVKM. V shed 3 bases and J shed 2 bases, with 14 bases lying between them. CDR3 length: 15 amino acids. Based on the CDR3 plus reference TRBV28 and TRBJ2-7, the full variable domain is DVKVTQSSRYLVKRTGEKVFLECVQDMDHENMFWYRQDPGLGLRLIYFSYDVKMKEKGDIPEGYSVSREKKERFSLILESASTNQTSMYLCASSFWGGVTYEQYFGPGTRLTVT.

In its sample, this clone was seen a few times. The chain is built from TRBV21-1 and TRBJ1-2. TRBV21-1 counts as a pseudogene. The CDR3 spans 13 residues. CDR3 sequence (DNA): TGTGCCAGCACCGAACGGAGGTCTCCTGGCTACACCTTC. It translates to CASTERRSPGYTF.

The rearrangement links TRBV7-9 to TRBJ1-3; TRBD1 might be the D (5 bases). CDR3 length equals 17 residues. Germline CDR1 reads SEHNR; CDR2 reads FQNEAQ (reference sequence). The V and J ends lost 3 bases and 0 bases respectively, with 15 bases between them. CDR3 DNA sequence: TGTGCCAGCAGCTTTACGAACAAAGACAGCTCTGGAAACACCATATATTTT. Its translation: CASSFTNKDSSGNTIYF.

V is TRBV6-5 and J is TRBJ2-1; D gene unclear. Germline CDR1 MNHEY, CDR2 SVGAGI. V lost 8 bases and J 6 bases, leaving 8 bases between the germline ends. This CDR3 comprises 11 residues. CDR3 nucleotide sequence: TGTGCCAGCTCCTTTAGCAATGAGCAGTTCTTC. Translating gives CASSFSNEQFF.

This clone showed up just a few times. The genes are TRBV7-3 and TRBJ1-1; D perhaps matches TRBD1 (6 bases). This CDR3 comprises 16 residues. V gave up 1 base and J gave up 7 bases, with 19 bases separating them. Germline CDR1 reads SGHTA; CDR2 reads FQGTGA. This CDR3 is CASSLKVRDTFFEAFF. The CDR3 nucleotides read TGTGCCAGCAGCTTAAAGGTACGGGACACGTTCTTTGAAGCTTTCTTT.

This sequence joins TRBV10-3 and TRBJ2-5; TRBD1 agrees at 9 bases. The CDR3 has 15 amino acids. Germline V gene lookup returns CDR1 ENHRY and CDR2 SYGVKD. V trimming: 2 bases; J trimming: 6 bases; junction bases outside the gene matches: 7. CDR3 protein: CAISELGQGRKTQYF. In DNA, the CDR3 is TGTGCCATCAGTGAGCTTGGACAGGGGAGAAAGACCCAGTACTTC.

This clone turned up a few times. J is TRBJ2-7 and V is TRBV7-2; 9 bases agree with TRBD2. The germline CDR1 and CDR2 sequences are SGHTA and FQGNSA. The CDR3 extends over 14 amino acids. V gave up 5 bases and J gave up 2 bases; unmatched junction bases: 4. The CDR3 here is CASSPQRGAYEQYF. Here the CDR3 DNA reads TGTGCCAGCAGCCCACAGCGGGGGGCCTACGAGCAGTACTTC.

The chain combines TRBV7-2 with TRBJ2-7; perhaps TRBD1 as D (6 bases). Germline CDR1 SGHTA, CDR2 FQGNSA. This CDR3 spans 14 amino acids. The V and J ends lost 5 bases and 3 bases respectively, with 14 bases between them. This CDR3 is CASSEGTPGYEQYF. In DNA form, the CDR3 reads TGTGCCAGCAGCGAGGGGACACCCGGCTACGAGCAGTACTTC.

The genes are TRBV9 and TRBJ1-2; a weak D match, TRBD1 (6 bases). The V and J ends lost 0 bases and 0 bases respectively, with 18 bases between them. The CDR3 has 18 amino acids. The germline gives CDR1 SGDLS, CDR2 YYNGEE. The CDR3: CASSVEAGARSANYGYTF. CDR3 sequence (DNA): TGTGCCAGCAGCGTAGAGGCAGGGGCGCGGAGTGCTAACTATGGCTACACCTTC.

The table lists this clone with a few counts. The CDR3 sequence: CASSSGDTGELFF. Written as DNA, the CDR3 is TGCGCCAGCAGCTCCGGAGACACCGGGGAGCTGTTTTTT. The chain combines TRBV5-1 with TRBJ2-2; no definite D call. CDR1 SGHRS and CDR2 YFSETQ come from the germline V gene. This CDR3 comprises 13 residues. V lost 3 bases, J lost 3 bases, and 6 bases lay in between. The whole variable domain, remainder taken from reference TRBV5-1 and TRBJ2-2, is KAGVTQTPRYLIKTRGQQVTLSCSPISGHRSVSWYQQTPGQGLQFLFEYFSETQRNKGNFPGRFSGRQFSNSRSEMNVSTLELGDSALYLCASSSGDTGELFFGEGSRLTVL.

The chain is built from TRBV29-1 and TRBJ1-1; D is perhaps TRBD1 (6 bases). Germline CDR1 is SQVTM and CDR2 is ANQGSEA. The length of the CDR3 is 15 residues. The V end was cut by 3 bases, the J end by 0 bases, with 14 bases between. The CDR3 DNA reads as TGCAGCGTTGATTCTGACAGGCCAATGAACACTGAAGCTTTCTTT. It is translated as CSVDSDRPMNTEAFF.

The chain combines TRBV5-1 with TRBJ1-2; the match to TRBD1 covers 7 bases. J gave up 2 bases and V 2 bases, and 3 bases lay outside the gene matches. Germline values: CDR1 SGHRS, CDR2 YFSETQ. The CDR3 length is 14 residues. For the CDR3, the DNA is TGCGCCAGCAGCTTCGGGACAGAGAACTATGGCTACACCTTC. This encodes CASSFGTENYGYTF.